The 8 T cell receptor beta chains in this list originate from one sample, sequenced in a study of identifying expanded T cells in peripheral blood. Assay used: immunoSEQ multiplex PCR; TCRdb lists only in-frame clones, some missing. Counted here are about 100,000 clones, 75% to 90% occurring once; the ten biggest clones make up just over 5.5%. The sequenced sample consisted of blood. These receptors originate from a person between 18 and 75 years old in good health.

The chain's CDR3 is CASSFSAGLTMNTEAFF. CDR3 coding DNA: TGTGCCAGCAGTTTTTCAGCAGGCCTTACCATGAACACTGAAGCTTTCTTT. This chain links TRBV28 with TRBJ1-1; D is undetermined. The germline gives CDR1 MDHEN, CDR2 SYDVKM. The germline V and J ends were trimmed by 3 bases and 0 bases, with 17 bases remaining between them. The CDR3 sequence is 17 residues long.

The chain is built from TRBV13 and TRBJ1-1, with no clear D. This CDR3 spans 15 amino acids. From germline, CDR1 is PRHDT and CDR2 FYEKMQ (reference sequence). Trimming cost V 2 bases and J 1 base, with 11 bases left between them. The CDR3 spells CASSLRAGPNTEAFF. The CDR3 DNA sequence: TGTGCCAGCAGCTTAAGGGCAGGACCGAACACTGAAGCTTTCTTT.

The chain carries TRBV29-1 and TRBJ2-1; D is undetermined. CDR1 is SQVTM and CDR2 is ANQGSEA in the germline V gene. The germline V and J ends were trimmed by 2 bases and 9 bases, with 5 bases remaining between them. This CDR3 comprises 10 residues. CDR3 bases: TGCAGCGTTGAAAATTTTGAGCAGTTCTTC. Its translation is CSVENFEQFF.

This chain links TRBV6-1 with TRBJ1-1; 10 nucleotides match TRBD1. Per the germline V gene, CDR1 is MNHNS and CDR2 is SASEGT. The V gene end was trimmed by 6 bases and the J gene end by 3 bases; junction bases not matched to a gene: 4. This CDR3 is built from 14 residues. CDR3 region: CASRTDRGHTEAFF. The CDR3 DNA reads TGTGCCAGCAGAACCGACAGGGGGCACACTGAAGCTTTCTTT.

The gene calls are TRBV27 and TRBJ2-1; D might be TRBD1 (5 bases). The germline V and J ends were trimmed by 8 bases and 6 bases, with 23 bases remaining between them. This CDR3 is built from 16 residues. CDR1 and CDR2 (germline): MNHEY, SMNVEV (reference sequence). The DNA of the CDR3 is TGTGCCAGCCAGCGACAGTCAGGCGTTGGGGTCAATGAGCAGTTCTTC. Protein product: CASQRQSGVGVNEQFF.

J is TRBJ1-1 and V is TRBV30, with TRBD1 identical over 7 bases. Germline V gene lookup returns CDR1 GTSNPN and CDR2 SVGIG (reference sequence). This CDR3 has 13 amino acids. V shed 4 bases, J shed 1 base, and the junction held 3 bases outside the gene matches. This CDR3 is CAWTPGGNTEAFF. The CDR3 nucleotides are TGTGCCTGGACTCCAGGGGGGAACACTGAAGCTTTCTTT. The full variable domain, its missing parts supplied by reference TRBV30 and TRBJ1-1, is SQTIHQWPATLVQPVGSPLSLECTVEGTSNPNLYWYRQAAGRGLQLLFYSVGIGQISSEVPQNLSASRPQDRQFILSSKKLLLSDSGFYLCAWTPGGNTEAFFGQGTRLTVV.

The table lists this clone with a few counts. The gene calls are TRBV9 and TRBJ1-2; 7 positions agree with TRBD1. J lost 4 bases, V lost 5 bases, and 5 bases had no gene match. Per the germline V gene, CDR1 is SGDLS and CDR2 is YYNGEE. The CDR3 loop spans 13 amino acids. The CDR3 is CASSAGGSYGYTF. In DNA form, the CDR3 reads TGTGCCAGCAGTGCAGGGGGGTCCTATGGCTACACCTTC.

This rearrangement joins TRBV29-1 to TRBJ2-7; 10 bases match TRBD1. V lost 6 bases, J lost 2 bases, and 1 base stayed unmatched. CDR3 length equals 12 residues. Germline V gene data show CDR1 as SQVTM and CDR2 as ANQGSEA. The CDR3 here is CSVGQGAYEQYF. The DNA of the CDR3 is TGCAGCGTCGGACAGGGGGCCTACGAGCAGTACTTC.